This T cell receptor beta chain came from a study of T cell responses to AZD1222 COVID-19 vaccine (dated by TCRdb to the early 2020s). At the level of the whole study: TCR sequencing was performed for fewer than 250 trial participants, of whom about 200 were given two doses of AZD1222 and around 26 were given two doses of MenACWY control vaccine. Trial participants were enrolled by age into 18-55, 56-69 and 70-plus year subgroups, with around 140, 26 and 57 TCR-sequenced participants respectively.

The intended sense of this specimen's time point label: about 28 days (+/-7) after the second vaccine dose. AZD1222 recipients whose second dose came at about 4 weeks and those whose second dose came at about 12 weeks were combined into one group, since spike-specific TCR depth and breadth did not differ between the two schedules. Vaccinee samples were obtained from the UK trials COV001 and COV002, which included a single-blind randomized controlled phase 2/3 trial of AZD1222 (ChAdOx1 nCoV-19) in healthy adults. For TCRbeta chain sequencing, PBMC samples from trial participants were taken at day 0 and at day 28 after the second dose. A distance of 7 bases separates the germline ends of V and J, which lose 1 base and 4 bases respectively. The CDR3 runs 14 amino acids, cysteine and phenylalanine included. Kept here is only the CDR3 DNA, which spans 42 bases and is read in frame from base 1. The germline V gene provides CDR1 SGHAT and CDR2 FQNNGV.

Study-wide conclusions, independent of this receptor: In the small 56-69-year group, the increase in depth fell short of significance, most likely because of low power. A significant rise in spike-specific TCR breadth and depth was observed after two AZD1222 doses relative to day 0 and relative to MenACWY recipients. Reportedly, close to half of the unique spike-specific TCRs recognized epitopes lying outside the regions that are mutated in the B.1.351 and B.1.1.7 variants. Because no day 14 peak-response samples were available, the repertoires could be characterized only after the peak T cell response. CD4 TCRs associated with the vaccine covered the entire spike protein, and the dominant responses were in regions 160-218 and 743-854. Conclusions about previously exposed vaccinees are limited because only five to seven AZD1222 recipients were SARS-CoV-2 seropositive at baseline. Most participants were white British and females outnumbered males, and the authors suggested that clonal diversity may have been underestimated.

A remark on this clone: Its antigen is currently not known. It has no much larger one-base neighbor in the sample; base qualities were not kept.

The CDR3 regions of human TCRbeta chains were analyzed by immunosequencing. The paper's processing steps were these. Repertoire TCRs were checked for matches against a reference library of SARS-CoV-2-specific TCRs that had been generated using the MIRA antigen-specificity platform. Breadth meant the fraction of unique TCRs that were SARS-CoV-2-associated, whereas depth meant the fraction of total T cells that were SARS-CoV-2-associated. Using the MIRA data, every spike-specific TCR was mapped to the spike region that the TCR reacted to and assigned to either a CD4 or a CD8 class. Log10-transformed breadth and depth values were compared by one-way ANOVA with Sidak's multiple comparisons tests. In TCRdb, the immuneACCESS table is reduced to in-frame sequences with V and J assigned. These tables do not hold every clone; where another copy was compared, an unresolved V gene accounts for under half, and the others remain unexplained. The V and J calls and clone size are taken from that table; D and trimming were inferred from the DNA. The sample profile shows 60,000 to 75,000 clones; about four fifths of them were found once. The ten largest make up roughly 6% of the sample.

This sequence was found in an adult who received the AZD1222 COVID-19 vaccine. The sample consisted of peripheral blood, taken 28 days after the second AZD1222 dose. The chain uses TRBV11-2 and TRBJ1-4, with the identity of the D gene unclear. The CDR3 has the sequence CASSLASSNEKLFF. The bases read TGTGCCAGCAGCTTAGCTAGCAGTAATGAAAAACTGTTTTTT.